This paragraph reports one TCR beta chain. Its specificity is not known. TCRdb re-analyzed the 5' RACE reads; it lists each CDR3 protein once, without DNA. Recorded for this sample: around 150,000 distinct CDR3 sequences. The CDR3 is made up of 16 amino acids. Germline assignment: CDR1 MNHEY and CDR2 SMNVEV (reference sequence). The data originate from a study of monozygotic twins with inflammatory bowel disease. Study-wide results and limits: No distinction between different T cell subtypes was possible. Fewer clonotypes were shared with others by IBD patients than by healthy twins, especially with disease activity. Immunosuppressive treatments differing between patients may have added repertoire variability.

RNA in its total form was extracted from whole blood, and T cells were not sorted. This receptor was obtained from a human donor with ulcerative colitis or Crohn's disease, or a healthy co-twin of an affected twin (not recorded which). Sequenced input: blood. V usage is TRBV27 and J usage is TRBJ1-3; TCRdb's assignment of TRBD1 cannot be checked, as there is no DNA. The CDR3 loop reads CASSSGTGAAGNTIYF.